The subject of this entry is one T cell receptor beta chain. This clone's antigen is unknown. No clone much larger than this one lies a single base away; base qualities are absent. Sorted unstimulated T cells, along with proliferating T cells recovered from mixed lymphocyte reactions, underwent TCRbeta CDR3 sequencing. Fresh whole blood from approximately ten HLA-typed healthy donors was used to isolate PBMCs. This specimen comes from a study of siplizumab effects on memory and regulatory T cells (dated by TCRdb to between 2017 and 2020). General notes on the study: The study examined how the anti-CD2 antibody siplizumab affects alloreactive T-cell subsets in allogeneic mixed lymphocyte reactions built from human PBMCs. General study outcomes and caveats: Unstimulated naive T cells appeared to be more diverse than memory T cells, and naive cells seemed to make a substantial contribution to the alloresponse. Among mappable alloreactive CD4+ clones, an average Treg-derived fraction of approximately 73% was observed with siplizumab, compared with roughly 25% in control reactions. The suppressive function of proliferating Tregs from siplizumab cultures was not functionally confirmed. Siplizumab significantly reduced the cumulative frequency of alloreactive sequences traceable to unstimulated CD4+ memory T cells. Roughly 75-97% of proliferating CD4+ or CD8+ clones could not be assigned a naive or memory phenotype. Because sequences at frequencies below about 10^-5 were poorly captured, only a minor fraction of alloreactive clones could be mapped back to unstimulated subsets.

The library was produced with the immunoSEQ multiplex PCR assay. About 10^5 TCR templates per sample were assayed by the deep sequencing platform. Genomic DNA extracted from sorted T cells was used for TCRbeta CDR3 sequencing. As for how the authors treated the data: Clonal analysis of TCRbeta CDR3 data was done in the R programming language. Unstimulated samples were compared with post-reaction CFSE-low samples to define alloreactive CD4+ and CD8+ clones. Alloreactive CD4+ clones were assigned to regulatory or non-regulatory origin by matching sequences to sorted unstimulated Treg and non-Treg repertoires. TCRdb took over this immuneACCESS table, retaining in-frame rearrangements with V and J assigned. Such tables are incomplete; in checked studies, under half of the missing clones stem from an unresolved V gene, and the remainder is unexplained. The V and J calls and clone size were taken over from that table, and D and trimming were inferred from the DNA. Present in this sample are around 100,000 clones, 75% to 95% of which were seen just once. Just over 2.5% of the sample is held by the ten biggest clonotypes.

The CDR3 holds 15 amino acids from the cysteine to the phenylalanine. Only CDR3 DNA remains: 45 bases, in frame from the first base. The germline V gene yields MGHRA for CDR1 and YSYEKL for CDR2. The germline V end is reduced by 1 base and the J end by 6 bases; junction bases left unmatched: 4. The sample taken for sequencing was CD4+ T cells sorted from blood. The chain employs TRBV4-1 and TRBJ2-1; 9 middle bases align to TRBD1. The clonotype originates from a human donor in good health. Some clones in this sample may be carry-over from other donors' samples. The CDR3 protein: CASSQGDRDSNEQFF. The DNA sequence reads TGCGCCAGCAGCCAAGGGGACAGGGACAGCAATGAGCAGTTCTTC.